This TCR beta chain is from a study of blood T cell repertoires in COVID-19. Across the study: COVID-19 samples, acute and convalescent, were from the United States, Italy and Spain. PBMCs, B-cell-depleted T cells, or T cells were the source of the cDNA or gDNA that made up the material.

Original analysis: Reference gene primer amplification in the assay estimated nucleated cell counts. Produced via immunoSEQ multiplex PCR; TCRdb's table is partial and in-frame only. V, J and clone size are those of that table, while D and trimming were read from the DNA. The data contain 470,000 or so clones, approximately 83% of them seen just once; the ten biggest clones take up about 3%. The sample was peripheral blood. This TCR was recovered from a human donor in a cohort sampled during active COVID-19.

The CDR3: CASSEGQSTDTQYF. The CDR3 region has the DNA TGTGCCAGCAGTGAAGGGCAGAGCACAGATACGCAGTATTTT. The J gene is TRBJ2-3, the V gene TRBV2; no reliable D call. The CDR3 is 14 residues long. V lost 1 base to trimming and J lost 0 bases, with 5 bases between them. The V gene's germline CDR1 is SNHLY and CDR2 FYNNEI.